A single sample is the source of the 10 T cell receptor beta chains below, sequenced in a study of blood T cell repertoires in COVID-19. The data were produced by immunoSEQ multiplex PCR, yet TCRdb's version contains in-frame clones alone and is incomplete. The table records roughly 180,000 clones, over 70% of them present only once. Source material: PBMCs or T cells enriched from blood (not recorded which). These receptors all stem from an older woman who had recovered from COVID-19.

This chain joins TRBV28 and TRBJ2-5; 10 nucleotides align to TRBD1. Germline loops: CDR1 MDHEN, CDR2 SYDVKM. The CDR3 is made up of 17 amino acids. J was trimmed by 0 bases and V by 4 bases; bases with no gene match: 8. The CDR3 protein is CASSSPPGQGYQETQYF. As DNA, the CDR3 is TGTGCCAGCAGTTCCCCCCCGGGACAGGGGTACCAAGAGACCCAGTACTTC.

The gene calls are TRBV19 and TRBJ2-3; TRBD1 aligns across 8 bases. This CDR3 contains 12 residues. The V gene's germline CDR1 is LNHDA and CDR2 SQIVND (reference sequence). V was clipped by 5 bases and J by 8 bases; unmatched bases: 3. CDR3 loop: CASSPQGGTQYF. The DNA for the CDR3 is TGTGCCAGTAGTCCACAGGGGGGTACGCAGTATTTT.

The CDR3 loop reads CASSSAGNFYGYTF. The CDR3, as DNA: TGTGCCAGCAGCTCGGCAGGGAACTTCTATGGCTACACCTTC. The chain uses TRBV5-4 and TRBJ1-2, with D perhaps TRBD1 (5 bases). V shed 3 bases and J shed 4 bases, with 13 bases lying between them. CDR3 length: 14 residues. CDR1 and CDR2 (germline): SGHNT, YYREEE (reference sequence).

This clone has only one observation. This sequence joins TRBV24-1 and TRBJ2-3; 8 bases align to TRBD2. The CDR3 extends over 14 amino acids. The J segment lost 5 bases and the V segment lost 6 bases, leaving 6 bases of the junction unmatched. Germline V gene lookup returns CDR1 KGHDR and CDR2 SFDVKD. This chain's CDR3 is CATSRGGGGDTQYF. CDR3 nucleotides: TGTGCCACCAGTCGGGGGGGCGGCGGAGATACGCAGTATTTT.

The chain is built from TRBV5-4 and TRBJ1-2; 7 bases map to TRBD1. The CDR3 is 14 residues long. The germline V gene encodes CDR1 SGHNT and CDR2 YYREEE (reference sequence). J lost 5 bases, V lost 0 bases, and 4 bases had no gene match. The CDR3 loop is CASSLEGARYGYTF. CDR3 DNA: TGTGCCAGCAGCTTGGAGGGGGCGAGGTATGGCTACACCTTC.

The chain joins TRBV6-5 to TRBJ2-1; TRBD1 matches 10 bases. From germline, CDR1 is MNHEY and CDR2 SVGAGI. Trimming took 2 bases from V and 4 from J; bases not matched to a gene: 2. CDR3 size: 15 residues. This CDR3 reads CASSYRDRGYNEQFF. The CDR3 nucleotides read TGTGCCAGCAGTTACCGGGACAGGGGATACAATGAGCAGTTCTTC.

V and J are TRBV5-6 and TRBJ1-3, with a tentative D call TRBD1 (5 bases). V shed 4 bases and J shed 4 bases, with 18 bases lying between them. Germline V gene sequence: CDR1 SGHDT, CDR2 YYEEEE. The length of the CDR3 is 16 residues. The DNA of the CDR3 is TGTGCCAGCAGCCGAACAGGATACCGAACAGGAAACACCATATATTTT. Translated: CASSRTGYRTGNTIYF.

The chain employs TRBV6-2 or TRBV6-3 and TRBJ2-7; perhaps TRBD2 as D (5 bases). The V end was cut by 1 base, the J end by 2 bases, with 12 bases between. Germline CDR1 and CDR2: MNHEY and SVGEGT. The CDR3 is made up of 15 amino acids. The CDR3 DNA follows: TGTGCCAGCAGTTACTTAGGCGGGTCTACCTACGAGCAGTACTTC. Protein sequence: CASSYLGGSTYEQYF.

This chain connects TRBV19 to TRBJ2-3; the D gene is possibly TRBD2 (5 bases). V shed 3 bases and J shed 3 bases, with 19 bases lying between them. This CDR3 region has 17 residues. Germline V gene lookup returns CDR1 LNHDA and CDR2 SQIVND (reference sequence). The CDR3 reads CASSMTGPRGGTDTQYF. The CDR3 DNA follows: TGTGCCAGTAGTATGACCGGGCCTAGAGGAGGTACAGATACGCAGTATTTT.

The J gene is TRBJ2-7, the V gene TRBV28, with D possibly matching TRBD2 (5 bases). Trimming stripped 11 bases from V and 7 bases from J, with 15 bases between. Germline CDR1 is MDHEN and CDR2 is SYDVKM. This CDR3 is built from 11 residues. As DNA, the CDR3 is TGTGCCTCTTTGGACTCATCAGAGCAGTACTTC. It codes for CASLDSSEQYF.